This T cell receptor (beta chain) appears in the sequencing data of a study of shared clonotypes between healthy human individuals (dated by TCRdb to about 2020). The study in broad terms: Three men and a couple of women, aged 18 to 49 years, made up the cohort. Per donor, three plates each were used for CD4 naive and CD4 memory, two for CD8 naive, and one for CD8 memory. Blood TCR repertoires of a handful of healthy adults were deeply sequenced to estimate repertoire size and the extent of clonotype sharing between individuals. To increase sequencing depth and limit assay-specific biases, different laboratories used diverse techniques to prepare libraries and sequence TCR repertoires. Between about 0.8 and 9.5 billion PBMCs per donor were obtained by leukapheresis. Overall study outcomes, separate from this receptor: Sharing across several donors was observed for about 4.8% of naive CD4, under 4% of naive CD8, 2% to 2.5% of memory CD4, and about 0.4% of memory CD8 clonotypes. Naive subsets generally had larger estimated clonotype richness than memory subsets. The small number of donors limited the genetic and exposure-history diversity represented. Compared with non-shared clonotypes, clonotypes shared by all four sorted-subset donors had higher generation probabilities. Sampling was restricted to blood, and TCR repertoires in tissue are likely to differ from TCR repertoires in blood. Based on pairwise subsampling, the degree of clonotype sharing among donors was expected to be affected by sequencing depth. Incomplete sequencing was indicated by rarefaction of sorted-subset datasets, despite the large sequencing depth.

Reading from cysteine to phenylalanine, the CDR3 counts 11 amino acids. Here the CDR3 DNA is all that survives: 33 bases in frame from base 1. The CDR1 and CDR2 encoded by the germline V gene are SGHRS and YFSETQ. V drops 3 bases and J drops 4 bases, leaving 5 bases in between. CD8 naive samples were CD45RO-negative cells positively selected for CCR7, giving a CD45RA+CCR7+ population that excluded TemRA cells. Donors were healthy HIV-negative adults with no recently reported acute infections or vaccinations. Only Caucasian adults living in Nashville, Tennessee, USA were represented among the donors. Blood was obtained by leukapheresis, after which PBMCs were separated by Ficoll-Histopaque density gradient centrifugation and cryopreserved in liquid nitrogen vapor phase. Analytical flow cytometry was used to check the purity and quantity of every magnetically sorted T cell population. Genomic DNA was isolated from every sorted fraction and measured by UV absorbance on a Nanodrop 2000c.

TCR CDR3 regions were amplified from genomic DNA by multiplex PCR using the deep immunoSEQ assay. Genomic DNA extracted from each cell subset was distributed evenly over all wells of several immunoSEQ 96-well plates, and each plate served as one replicate. Each replicate PCR for sorted subsets received approximately 220 ng genomic DNA, equal to around 32,000 T cell genomes. The purified libraries were quantified using a Qubit 3.0 fluorometer, sized with a Bioanalyzer 2100, and then quantified again using the KAPA Library Quantification kit. Every immunoSEQ 96-well plate was sequenced on a dedicated single-read 150-cycle Illumina NextSeq 550 flow cell. In the authors' own workflow: The immunoSEQ output contained only junctional sequences without quality scores, so filtering could not match that applied to full-length reads. To assign V/J genes and CDR3, sequences were annotated using PyIR, a Python wrapper for IgBLAST v1.9, with IMGT germline references. Any read was removed if the V/J assignment was weak (E-value above 1e-6), the CDR3 was missing, or the read contained stop codons, out-of-frame junctions, or ambiguous translated residues. V3J clonotypes were defined as sequences sharing an identical inferred V gene, J gene, and CDR3 amino acid sequence. The percentage overlap between two repertoires was calculated by dividing the number of shared unique clonotypes by the size of the smaller repertoire. Repertoire richness was assessed with RTK rarefaction, the Chao1 estimator, and Recon v2.1 estimates of unobserved clonotypes. For all TCRbeta clonotypes obtained by the gDNA method from four donors, generation probabilities were computed with OLGA. The table was pulled from immuneACCESS by TCRdb, which kept in-frame rearrangements only. Such tables lose some clones; where checked, under half of the loss comes from unresolved V genes, and the rest has no known cause. V and J calls and clone size are as listed in that table; D and trimming were resolved from the DNA. This sample holds around 1.9 million clones; 93% were observed only once. The ten largest clonotypes hold about 1.7% of the sample.

Of note for this clone: The specificity of this receptor is unknown. Qualities for individual bases were not recorded, and no much larger clone is one base off.

The source material was naive CD8+ T cells from PBMCs. The cell subset or site label, as the study defines it: CD45RA+CCR7+. This TCR derives from a man between 18 and 29 years old in good health. Some clones in this sample may be carry-over from other donors' samples. The sequence joins TRBV5-1 to TRBJ2-7; the D gene is unclear. DNA sequence: TGCGCCAGCAGCTACCGGTACGAGCAGTACTTC. The encoded protein is CASSYRYEQYF.